Given below is one T cell receptor beta chain in context. What it binds is unknown. This specimen comes from a study of a mutant IDH1 vaccine in newly diagnosed glioma. Study-level background: The initiation of vaccination occurred 4-6 weeks after radiotherapy alone, or with temozolomide cycles.

Study conclusions and caveats: Shifts in the top peripheral T cell clonotypes seemed unrelated to pseudoprogression.

Sequencing used immunoSEQ multiplex PCR; TCRdb keeps in-frame clones, though not all of them. The table includes some 80,000 clones, approximately 85% detected once. Time point reported: week 23, last vaccination. Every vaccination contained 300 ug of the mutant IDH1 20-mer peptide and was paired with topical imiquimod. The starting material was PBMCs, obtained from a glioma patient whose treatment included an IDH1 peptide vaccine. This receptor was taken from a woman between 45 and 65 years old with glioma.

The CDR3 here is CAWSGRLGTHTSSYEQYF. The DNA for the CDR3 is TGTGCCTGGAGTGGTCGGTTGGGGACACATACATCCTCCTACGAGCAGTACTTC. The rearrangement links TRBV30 to TRBJ2-7; TRBD1 might be the D (6 bases). V was trimmed by 1 base and J by 0 bases, leaving 22 bases between them. Germline CDR1 is GTSNPN and CDR2 is SVGIG (reference sequence). The CDR3 covers 18 residues.